Listed below are T cell receptor beta chains from one sample, sequenced in a study of response to subunit inactivated influenza vaccine. TCRdb reprocessed the RT-PCR reads with MiXCR, giving one entry per CDR3 protein. The repertoire holds 430,000 or so distinct CDR3 sequences, with approximately 11% as singletons. The source was PBMCs from blood, collected roughly 46 days after vaccination. These receptors all stem from a man aged 45-65 years who received an inactivated influenza vaccine. CDR3s include the opening cysteine and the closing phenylalanine or tryptophan. Each record gives: V gene, J gene, CDR3 protein.

V: TRBV9
J: TRBJ2-1
CDR3: CASSVGLDPSNEQFF

V: TRBV12-3/TRBV12-4
J: TRBJ2-4
CDR3: CASSSPGRAAKNIQYF

V: TRBV20-1
J: TRBJ2-3
CDR3: CSAGLAARTDTQYF

V: TRBV6-2/TRBV6-3
J: TRBJ2-4
CDR3: CASRGQGLAKNIQYF

V: TRBV20-1
J: TRBJ2-5
CDR3: CSADPMQETQYF

V: TRBV5-1
J: TRBJ2-5
CDR3: CASSLRSRSGGLQTQYF

V: TRBV20-1
J: TRBJ2-2
CDR3: CSASRGLTGELFF

V: TRBV6-2/TRBV6-3
J: TRBJ2-3
CDR3: CANLSVESTDTQYF

V: TRBV25-1
J: TRBJ1-2
CDR3: CATQDSGGNYGYTF

V: TRBV6-6
J: TRBJ2-5
CDR3: CASSPQYQTQYF

V: TRBV20-1
J: TRBJ1-1
CDR3: CSARDGRKPNTEAFF

V: TRBV29-1
J: TRBJ2-3
CDR3: CSVAQTDTQYF

V: TRBV6-5
J: TRBJ2-2
CDR3: CASSYSRGGNTGELFF

V: TRBV7-6
J: TRBJ2-1
CDR3: CASSLSSGTLFYNEQFF

V: TRBV11-2
J: TRBJ2-3
CDR3: CASSPTEGQGTRSQYF

V: TRBV20-1
J: TRBJ2-3
CDR3: CSARVWGEGTDTQYF

V: TRBV7-2
J: TRBJ2-5
CDR3: CASSLGTSPRETQYF

V: TRBV6-5
J: TRBJ2-3
CDR3: CASSYPLYRDGHTDTQYF

V: TRBV20-1
J: TRBJ2-5
CDR3: CCARDLAGGYQETQYF

V: TRBV14
J: TRBJ1-1
CDR3: CASSQDENTEAFF

V: TRBV20-1
J: TRBJ2-7
CDR3: CSASSSSYEQYF

V: TRBV2
J: TRBJ2-7
CDR3: CASSLDGDPTSQYF

V: TRBV9
J: TRBJ2-2
CDR3: CASSVAVVGLAGATGELFF

V: TRBV20-1
J: TRBJ2-5
CDR3: CSTLHQAGQETQYF

V: TRBV7-2
J: TRBJ2-1
CDR3: CASSVYSGGMNEQFF

V: TRBV5-4
J: TRBJ2-6
CDR3: CAEGAGTIAGANVLTF

V: TRBV29-1
J: TRBJ1-1
CDR3: CSAHLRGDTEAFF

V: TRBV7-9
J: TRBJ2-1
CDR3: CASSSGLRLAGGDEQFF

V: TRBV10-3
J: TRBJ2-1
CDR3: CATMGDSSYNEQFF

V: TRBV3-1
J: TRBJ2-1
CDR3: CASSQSASGQFF

V: TRBV12-3/TRBV12-4
J: TRBJ1-2
CDR3: CASSLSGRGGYTF

V: TRBV20-1
J: TRBJ2-3
CDR3: CSARGRGYGTDTQYF

V: TRBV6-2/TRBV6-3
J: TRBJ2-1
CDR3: CASSYFGRADEQFF

V: TRBV6-2/TRBV6-3
J: TRBJ2-5
CDR3: CASSYSWGGETQYF

V: TRBV28
J: TRBJ2-3
CDR3: CAASLGGPADTQYF

V: TRBV10-3
J: TRBJ2-3
CDR3: CASTGSDTQYF

V: TRBV5-1
J: TRBJ2-7
CDR3: CASSPGAVVVDEQYF

V: TRBV6-2/TRBV6-3
J: TRBJ2-7
CDR3: CASNSGGPSYEQYF

V: TRBV9
J: TRBJ2-3
CDR3: CASSVAAYVTDTQYF

V: TRBV6-4
J: TRBJ1-2
CDR3: CASRNDLTGYGYTF

V: TRBV7-9
J: TRBJ2-1
CDR3: CASSLGPSGGARNEQFF